The subject of this entry is one TCR beta chain. As yet, its antigen is unknown. It was CD45RO-negative cells, positively selected for CCR7, that made up naive CD8 cells, with terminally differentiated effector memory CD45RA+ cells excluded. Only Caucasian adults living in Nashville, Tennessee served as donors. The data originate from a study of shared clonotypes between healthy human individuals. Background on the study: CD4 naive and CD4 memory each took three plates per donor, while CD8 naive took two and CD8 memory one.

Libraries were prepared by immunoSEQ multiplex PCR; TCRdb keeps only in-frame clonotypes and omits some of them. The sample lists around 1,900,000 clones, about 93% occurring once. General observations from the study: Even with large depth, rarefaction showed that sorted-subset sequencing was incomplete.

Trimming cost V 2 bases and J 7 bases; bases outside gene matches: 2. Germline CDR1 is MNHEY and CDR2 is SVGAGI. CDR3 length equals 15 residues. The sequencing sample was made of naive CD8+ T cells from PBMCs. This clonotype was obtained from a young man in good health. Some clones in this sample may be carry-over from other donors' samples. This sequence joins TRBV6-5 and TRBJ2-1, with 13 bases fitting TRBD2. The CDR3 sequence: CASSYLTSGRNEQFF. CDR3 in DNA: TGTGCCAGCAGTTACCTGACTAGCGGGAGGAATGAGCAGTTCTTC.